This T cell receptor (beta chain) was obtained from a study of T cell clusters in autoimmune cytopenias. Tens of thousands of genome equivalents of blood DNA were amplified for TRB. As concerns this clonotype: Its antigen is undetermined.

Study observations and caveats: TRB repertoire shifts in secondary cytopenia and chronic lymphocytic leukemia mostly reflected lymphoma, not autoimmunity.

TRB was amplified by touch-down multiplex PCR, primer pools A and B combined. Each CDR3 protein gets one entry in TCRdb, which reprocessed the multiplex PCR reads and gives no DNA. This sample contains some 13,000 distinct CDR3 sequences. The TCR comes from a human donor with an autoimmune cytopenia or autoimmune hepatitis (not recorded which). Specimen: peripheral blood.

The CDR3 loop reads CASSSPTRGEETQYF. The chain joins TRBV6-2 or TRBV6-3 to TRBJ2-5; checking the TCRdb D call of TRBD1 is not possible without DNA. The CDR3 is made up of 15 amino acids. The germline V gene encodes CDR1 MNHEY and CDR2 SVGEGT.